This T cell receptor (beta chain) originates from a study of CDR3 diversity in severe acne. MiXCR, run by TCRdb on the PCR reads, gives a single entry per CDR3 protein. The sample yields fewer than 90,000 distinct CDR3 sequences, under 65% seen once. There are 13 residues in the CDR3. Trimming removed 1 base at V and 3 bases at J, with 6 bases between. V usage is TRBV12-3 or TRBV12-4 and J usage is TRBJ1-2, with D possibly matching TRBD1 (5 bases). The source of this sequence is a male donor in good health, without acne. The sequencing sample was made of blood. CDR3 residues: CASSLEGHYGYTF. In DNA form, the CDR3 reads TGTGCCAGCAGTTTAGAGGGACACTATGGCTACACCTTC.